What follows are 6 T cell receptor beta chains derived from one specimen sequenced in a study of regulatory T cells in long-lasting Graves disease. As for time point: newly diagnosed GD, antithyroid drugs for less than 3 months. Making the TCR library involved RNA that had been extracted from PBMCs. With iRepertoire HTBI primers and Arm-PCR of CDR3 regions, TCR beta libraries were built. TCRdb reanalysed the multiplex PCR reads using MiXCR and keeps one entry per CDR3 protein. The sample lists over 500,000 distinct CDR3 sequences, around 17% seen once, with about 17% in the top ten. The sample also formed part of further work on T cells in Graves' hyperthyroidism and ophthalmopathy.

The input for sequencing was peripheral blood mononuclear cells (PBMCs), taken at new diagnosis, from a patient treated with antithyroid drugs. The receptors were sampled from a woman aged 25-40 years with Graves disease.

The CDR3 loop reads CASEPGASYEQYF. The CDR3 region has the DNA TGTGCCAGCGAGCCGGGAGCATCATACGAGCAGTACTTC. This chain joins TRBV7-9 and TRBJ2-7; D is possibly TRBD2 (6 bases). V lost 8 bases and J lost 4, with 15 bases in between. The CDR3 is 13 amino acids. Germline CDR1 SEHNR, CDR2 FQNEAQ (reference sequence).

This clonotype was counted at least ten times. The J gene is TRBJ2-7, the V gene TRBV5-1, with 8 bases identical to TRBD2. Trimming removed 0 bases from V and 5 bases from J; junction bases left unmatched: 7. This CDR3 spans 15 amino acids. In germline, CDR1 is SGHRS, CDR2 YFSETQ. CDR3: CASSLARLAIHEQYF. The CDR3 DNA reads as TGCGCCAGCAGCTTGGCCCGACTAGCGATCCACGAGCAGTACTTC.

Comments on this clonotype: This may be a read error, as it is one base from a much larger clone. V gene TRBV28 combines with J gene TRBJ1-1; D remains unclear. V lost 9 bases, J lost 1 base, and 12 bases lay in between. The CDR3 loop spans 13 amino acids. The germline CDR1 and CDR2 sequences are MDHEN and SYDVKM. In DNA form, the CDR3 reads TGTGCCAGTAAAGGACGGCCGAACACTGAAGCTTTCTTT. Amino acid sequence: CASKGRPNTEAFF. Complete variable domain (other parts from reference TRBV28 and TRBJ1-1): DVKVTQSSRYLVKRTGEKVFLECVQDMDHENMFWYRQDPGLGLRLIYFSYDVKMKEKGDIPEGYSVSREKKERFSLILESASTNQTSMYLCASKGRPNTEAFFGQGTRLTVV.

This sequence joins TRBV3-1 and TRBJ2-5; D ambiguous. The CDR3 consists of 13 residues. CDR1 LGHDT and CDR2 YNNKEL come from the germline V gene (reference sequence). V was shortened by 1 base and J by 5 bases, with 8 bases between the two germline ends. CDR3 nucleotides: TGTGCCAGCAGCCAAGTTATAAGGGAGACCCAGTACTTC. Translating it yields CASSQVIRETQYF.

This clonotype was detected ten times or more. This chain joins TRBV19 and TRBJ1-1; TRBD1 matches at 7 bases. V dropped 7 bases and J dropped 1; count of bases not matched to a gene: 6. The germline V gene has CDR1 LNHDA and CDR2 SQIVND (reference sequence). The CDR3 extends over 14 amino acids. The CDR3, as DNA: TGTGCCAGTACCTGGGACAGAGAGAACACTGAAGCTTTCTTT. It specifies CASTWDRENTEAFF.

This clonotype has at least ten counts. J is TRBJ2-1 and V is TRBV28; D unresolved. The CDR3 is made up of 12 amino acids. The V gene's germline CDR1 is MDHEN and CDR2 SYDVKM. The V gene lost 1 base and the J gene lost 7 bases, with 5 bases spanning the gap. CDR3 in amino acids: CASSLSENEQFF. CDR3 DNA sequence: TGTGCCAGCAGTTTATCAGAGAATGAGCAGTTCTTC.